The sequence of this T cell receptor (beta chain) was determined in a study of read filtering for tumor transcriptome and immune sequencing. The library was built from 400 to 500 ng RNA with molecular barcoded adaptors for alpha/delta and beta/gamma chains. TCRdb reanalysed the reads using MiXCR and keeps one entry per CDR3 protein. The data show roughly 69,000 distinct CDR3 sequences, approximately 15% seen once. From germline, CDR1 is SGHTA and CDR2 FQGTGA. The CDR3 loop spans 15 amino acids. V gave up 6 bases and J gave up 4 bases; unmatched junction bases: 8. J is TRBJ2-3 and V is TRBV7-3; 9 positions agree with TRBD2. Input material: a population of CD138-negative cells sorted from bone marrow. This receptor was taken from a donor aged 40 or over with multiple myeloma. CDR3 protein: CASSLLAGDADTQYF. DNA of the CDR3: TGTGCCAGCAGTTTACTAGCGGGTGATGCAGATACGCAGTATTTT.